Included here is one T cell receptor (beta chain) sequence, with context. J gave up 3 bases and V 8 bases, and 8 bases lay outside the gene matches. Germline loops: CDR1 GTSNPN, CDR2 SVGIG (reference sequence). This CDR3 contains 13 residues. Sequencing used immunoSEQ multiplex PCR; TCRdb keeps in-frame clones, though not all of them. The data hold under 300,000 clones, with roughly nine tenths observed a single time. These data belong to a study of blood T cell repertoires in COVID-19. The clonotype was recovered from a man aged 60 to 75 with acute or convalescent COVID-19. Sequenced material: peripheral blood. The V and J genes are TRBV30 and TRBJ2-7; 9 bases are shared with TRBD1. The CDR3 nucleotides read TGTGCCAGAACCGGGACAGGGTTCTACGAGCAGTACTTC. As protein: CARTGTGFYEQYF. The variable domain in full, completed from reference TRBV30 and TRBJ2-7, reads SQTIHQWPATLVQPVGSPLSLECTVEGTSNPNLYWYRQAAGRGLQLLFYSVGIGQISSEVPQNLSASRPQDRQFILSSKKLLLSDSGFYLCARTGTGFYEQYFGPGTRLTVT.